This T cell receptor (beta chain) was identified in a study of vaccination and CD4 T cells after COVID-19. Cultured CD4+ T cells had their DNA profiled by the Oncomine TCR Beta short-read assay. TCRdb reprocessed the PCR reads with MiXCR, giving one entry per CDR3 protein. The sample shows about 25,000 distinct CDR3 sequences, over 45% of them seen only once. V lost 5 bases and J lost 5, with 20 bases in between. The CDR3 extends over 16 amino acids. Germline-derived CDR1 and CDR2 are SEHNR and FQNEAQ (reference sequence). Treatment given: roughly ten-day PBMC culture with coronavirus spike peptide pools or control peptides (ViraFEST assay). Points on this clonotype: As yet, its antigen is unknown.

Sequenced input: CD4+ T cells from blood, cultured in vitro. This TCR came from a human donor who had recovered from COVID-19. This chain joins TRBV7-9 and TRBJ2-3; D call uncertain. CDR3 region: CASSEVESVGRDTQYF. As DNA, the CDR3 is TGTGCCAGCAGCGAGGTGGAGAGCGTGGGCAGAGATACGCAGTATTTT.